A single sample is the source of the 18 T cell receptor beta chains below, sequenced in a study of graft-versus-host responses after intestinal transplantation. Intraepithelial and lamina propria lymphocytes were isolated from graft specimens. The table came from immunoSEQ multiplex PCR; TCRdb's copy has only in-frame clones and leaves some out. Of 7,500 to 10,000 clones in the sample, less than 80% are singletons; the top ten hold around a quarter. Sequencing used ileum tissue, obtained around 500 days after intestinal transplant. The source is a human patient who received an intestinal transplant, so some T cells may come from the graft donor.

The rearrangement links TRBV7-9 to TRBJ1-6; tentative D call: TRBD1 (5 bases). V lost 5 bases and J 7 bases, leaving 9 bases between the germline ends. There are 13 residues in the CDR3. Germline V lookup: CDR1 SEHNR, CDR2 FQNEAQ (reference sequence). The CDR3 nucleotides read TGTGCCAGCAGCGGGGCAGGAAATTCACCCCTCCACTTT. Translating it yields CASSGAGNSPLHF.

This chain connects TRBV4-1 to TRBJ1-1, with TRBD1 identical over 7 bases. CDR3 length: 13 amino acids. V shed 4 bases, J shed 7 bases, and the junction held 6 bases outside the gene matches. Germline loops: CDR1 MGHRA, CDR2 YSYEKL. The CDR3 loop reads CASSPRQGSEAFF. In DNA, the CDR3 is TGCGCCAGCAGCCCTAGACAGGGAAGTGAAGCTTTCTTT.

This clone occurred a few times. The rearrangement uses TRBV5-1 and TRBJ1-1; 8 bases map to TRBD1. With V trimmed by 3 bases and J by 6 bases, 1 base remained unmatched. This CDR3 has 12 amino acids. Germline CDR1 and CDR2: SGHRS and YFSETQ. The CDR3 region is CASSWTGSEAFF. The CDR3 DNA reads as TGCGCCAGCAGCTGGACAGGGTCTGAAGCTTTCTTT.

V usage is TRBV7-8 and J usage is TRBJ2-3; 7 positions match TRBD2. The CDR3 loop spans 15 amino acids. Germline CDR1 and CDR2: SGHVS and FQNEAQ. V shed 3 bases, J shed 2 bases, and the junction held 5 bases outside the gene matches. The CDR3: CASSFIGGYTDTQYF. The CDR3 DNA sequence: TGTGCCAGCAGCTTCATCGGGGGGTACACAGATACGCAGTATTTT. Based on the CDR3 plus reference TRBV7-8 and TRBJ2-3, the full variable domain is GAGVSQSPRYKVAKRGQDVALRCDPISGHVSLFWYQQALGQGPEFLTYFQNEAQLDKSGLPSDRFFAERPEGSVSTLKIQRTQQEDSAVYLCASSFIGGYTDTQYFGPGTRLTVL.

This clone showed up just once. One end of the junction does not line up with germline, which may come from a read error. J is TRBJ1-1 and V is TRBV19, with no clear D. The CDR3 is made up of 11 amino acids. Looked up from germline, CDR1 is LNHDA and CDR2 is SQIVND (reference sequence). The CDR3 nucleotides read TGTACCAGTAGTATTGGGCCTGAAGCTTTCTTT. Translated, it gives CTSSIGPEAFF.

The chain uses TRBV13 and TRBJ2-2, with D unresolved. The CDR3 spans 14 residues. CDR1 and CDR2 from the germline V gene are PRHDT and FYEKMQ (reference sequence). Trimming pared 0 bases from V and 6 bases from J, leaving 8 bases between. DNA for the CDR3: TGTGCCAGCAGCTTAGGGCAGACCGCCGGGGAGCTGTTTTTT. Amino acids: CASSLGQTAGELFF.

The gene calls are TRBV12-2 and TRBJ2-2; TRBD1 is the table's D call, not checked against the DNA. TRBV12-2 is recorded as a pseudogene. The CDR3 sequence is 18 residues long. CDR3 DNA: TGTGCAAGTCGCTTAGAAACCGGCCGGGACACGAACACCGGGGAGCTGTTTTTT. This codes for CASRLETGRDTNTGELFF.

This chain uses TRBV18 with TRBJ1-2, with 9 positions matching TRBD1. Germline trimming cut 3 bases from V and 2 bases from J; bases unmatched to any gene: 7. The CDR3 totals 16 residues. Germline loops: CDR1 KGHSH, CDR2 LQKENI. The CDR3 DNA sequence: TGTGCCAGCTCACCTCTATCCGGGACAGGGAACTATGGCTACACCTTC. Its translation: CASSPLSGTGNYGYTF.

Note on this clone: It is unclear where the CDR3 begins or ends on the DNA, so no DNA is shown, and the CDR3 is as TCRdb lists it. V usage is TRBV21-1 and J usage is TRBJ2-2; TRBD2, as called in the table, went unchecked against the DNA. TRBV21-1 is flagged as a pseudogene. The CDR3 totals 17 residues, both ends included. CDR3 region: CASSKRFGGGNTGELFF.

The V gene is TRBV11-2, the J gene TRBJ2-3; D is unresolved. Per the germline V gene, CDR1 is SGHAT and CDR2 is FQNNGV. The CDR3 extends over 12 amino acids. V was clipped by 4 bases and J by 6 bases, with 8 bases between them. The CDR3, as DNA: TGTGCCAGCAGCTACCCTGGGGATACGCAGTATTTT. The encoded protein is CASSYPGDTQYF.

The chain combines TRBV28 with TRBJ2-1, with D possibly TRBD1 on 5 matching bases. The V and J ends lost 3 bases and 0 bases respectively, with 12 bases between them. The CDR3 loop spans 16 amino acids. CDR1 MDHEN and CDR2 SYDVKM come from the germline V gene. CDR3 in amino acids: CASSFRVVLSYNEQFF. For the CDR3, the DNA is TGTGCCAGCAGTTTCAGGGTAGTTCTCTCCTACAATGAGCAGTTCTTC.

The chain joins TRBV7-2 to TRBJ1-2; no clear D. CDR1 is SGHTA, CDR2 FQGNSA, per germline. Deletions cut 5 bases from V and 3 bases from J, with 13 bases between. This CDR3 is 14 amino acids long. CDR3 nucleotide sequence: TGTGCCAGCAGCCCCGGATGGGCGGACTATGGCTACACCTTC. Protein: CASSPGWADYGYTF.

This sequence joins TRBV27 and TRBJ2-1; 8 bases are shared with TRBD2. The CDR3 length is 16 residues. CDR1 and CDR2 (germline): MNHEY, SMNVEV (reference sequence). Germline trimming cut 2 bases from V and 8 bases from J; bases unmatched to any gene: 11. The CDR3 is CASSLPGTRSPDEQFF. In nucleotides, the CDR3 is TGTGCCAGCAGTTTACCGGGGACTAGGAGTCCCGATGAGCAGTTCTTC.

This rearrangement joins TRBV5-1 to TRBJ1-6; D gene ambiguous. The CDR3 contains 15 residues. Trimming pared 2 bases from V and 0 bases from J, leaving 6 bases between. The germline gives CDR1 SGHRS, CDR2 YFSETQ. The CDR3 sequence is CASSLESSYNSPLHF. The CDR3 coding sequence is TGCGCCAGCAGCTTAGAGAGCTCCTATAATTCACCCCTCCACTTT.

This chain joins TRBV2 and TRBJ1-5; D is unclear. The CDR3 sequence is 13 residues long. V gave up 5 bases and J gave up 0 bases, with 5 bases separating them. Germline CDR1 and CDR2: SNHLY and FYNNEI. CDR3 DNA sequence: TGTGCCAGCAGTTTGGGTAGCAATCAGCCCCAGCATTTT. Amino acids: CASSLGSNQPQHF.

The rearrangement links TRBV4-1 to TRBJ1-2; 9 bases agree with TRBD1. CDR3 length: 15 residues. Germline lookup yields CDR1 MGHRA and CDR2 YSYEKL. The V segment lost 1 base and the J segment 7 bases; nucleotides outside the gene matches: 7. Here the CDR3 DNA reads TGCGCCAGCAGCCAAGGTCCACAGGGGGCGCGTGGCTACACCTTC. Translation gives CASSQGPQGARGYTF.

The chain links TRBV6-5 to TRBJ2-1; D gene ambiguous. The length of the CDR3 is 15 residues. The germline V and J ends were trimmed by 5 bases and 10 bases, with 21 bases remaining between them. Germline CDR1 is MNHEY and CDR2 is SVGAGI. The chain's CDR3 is CASSMADDGKWEQFF. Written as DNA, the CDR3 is TGTGCCAGCAGTATGGCGGACGACGGAAAGTGGGAGCAGTTCTTC.

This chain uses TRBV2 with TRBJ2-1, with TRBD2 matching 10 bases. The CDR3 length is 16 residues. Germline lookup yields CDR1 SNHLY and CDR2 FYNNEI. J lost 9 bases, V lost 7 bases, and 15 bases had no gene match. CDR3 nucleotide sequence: TGTGCCAGCAACCCCCTAGCGGGGGTTCCCAACAGTGAGCAGTTCTTC. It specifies CASNPLAGVPNSEQFF.